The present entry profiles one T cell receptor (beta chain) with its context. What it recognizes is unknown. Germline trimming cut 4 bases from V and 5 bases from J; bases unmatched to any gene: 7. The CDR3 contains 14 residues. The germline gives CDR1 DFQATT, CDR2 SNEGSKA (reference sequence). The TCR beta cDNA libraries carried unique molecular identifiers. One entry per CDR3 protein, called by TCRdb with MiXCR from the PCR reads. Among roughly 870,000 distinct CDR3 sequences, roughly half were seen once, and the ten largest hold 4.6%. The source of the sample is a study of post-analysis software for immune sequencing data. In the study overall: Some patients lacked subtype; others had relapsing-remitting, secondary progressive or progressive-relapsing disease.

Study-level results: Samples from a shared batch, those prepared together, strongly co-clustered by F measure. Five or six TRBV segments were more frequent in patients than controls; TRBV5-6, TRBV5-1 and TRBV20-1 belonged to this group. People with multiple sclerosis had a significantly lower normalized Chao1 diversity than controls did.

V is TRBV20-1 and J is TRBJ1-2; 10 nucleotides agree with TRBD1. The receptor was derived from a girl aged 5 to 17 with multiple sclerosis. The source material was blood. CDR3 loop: CSAKPGQGCYGYTF. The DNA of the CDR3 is TGCAGTGCTAAACCGGGACAGGGGTGTTATGGCTACACCTTC.